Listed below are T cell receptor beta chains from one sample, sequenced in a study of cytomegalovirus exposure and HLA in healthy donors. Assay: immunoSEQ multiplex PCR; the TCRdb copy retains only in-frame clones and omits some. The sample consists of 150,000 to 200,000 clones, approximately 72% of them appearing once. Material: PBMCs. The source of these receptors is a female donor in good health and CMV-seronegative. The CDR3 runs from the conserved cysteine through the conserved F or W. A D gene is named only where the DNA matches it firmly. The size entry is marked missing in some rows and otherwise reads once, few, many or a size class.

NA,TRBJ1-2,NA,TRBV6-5,TGTGCCAGCAGTTACGGAGGAGTAGGCTATGGCTACACCTTC,CASSYGGVGYGYTF
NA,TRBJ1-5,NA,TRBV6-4,TGTGCCAGCAGTCAGGGGTGGAATCAGCCCCAGCATTTT,CASSQGWNQPQHF
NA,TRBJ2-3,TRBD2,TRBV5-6,TGTGCCAGCAGCTTGAGGACTAGCGGGGGGGCTTCGACAGATACGCAGTATTTT,CASSLRTSGGASTDTQYF
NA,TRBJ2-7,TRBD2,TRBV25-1,TGTGCCAGCAGTGCACCGGGACTAGCGGGAGACGAGCAGTACTTC,CASSAPGLAGDEQYF
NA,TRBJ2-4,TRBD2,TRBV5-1,TGCGCCAGCAGCTTGGCAGGACTAGCGGGAGGAATAGCCAAAAACATTCAGTACTTC,CASSLAGLAGGIAKNIQYF
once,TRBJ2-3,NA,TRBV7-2,TGTGCCAGCAGCTTATTTCGGGCAGATACGCAGTATTTT,CASSLFRADTQYF
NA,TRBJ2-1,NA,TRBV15,TGTGCCACCAGCAGAGATCTTAGCAATGAGCAGTTCTTC,CATSRDLSNEQFF
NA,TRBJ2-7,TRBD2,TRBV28,TGTGCCAGCAGAATCGGGGGGAGTTACGAGCAGTACTTC,CASRIGGSYEQYF
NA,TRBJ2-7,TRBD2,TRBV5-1,TGCGCCAGCAGCTTGGCCGGGACTAACTCCTACGAGCAGTACTTC,CASSLAGTNSYEQYF
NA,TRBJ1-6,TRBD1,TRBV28,TGTGCCAGCAGGACAGGGAACCCTTCACCCCTCCACTTT,CASRTGNPSPLHF
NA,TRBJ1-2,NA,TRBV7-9,TGTGCCAGCAGCCTCGAACAGCCTAACTATGGCTACACCTTC,CASSLEQPNYGYTF
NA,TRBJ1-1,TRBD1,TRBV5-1,TGCGCCAGCAGCTCCAAGACAGGGCCGCGGACTGAAGCTTTCTTT,CASSSKTGPRTEAFF
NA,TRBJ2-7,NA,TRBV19,TGTGCCAGTAGTATAGATCAAGGGGTCTACGAGCAGTACTTC,CASSIDQGVYEQYF
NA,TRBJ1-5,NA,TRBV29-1,TGCAGCGTTGGGGACACGGGTCAGCCCCAGCATTTT,CSVGDTGQPQHF
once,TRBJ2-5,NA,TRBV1,TGCACCAGCAGCCAAGACCGTTGTAGCGCGAGGGGGGAGACCCAGTACTTC,CTSSQDRCSARGETQYF
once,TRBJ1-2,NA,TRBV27,TGTGCCAGCAGTTTGGGGCAGAACTATGGCTACACCTTC,CASSLGQNYGYTF
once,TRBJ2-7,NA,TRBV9,TGTGCCAGCAGCGTAGGAGCCCAGGGGACCTACGAGCAGTACTTC,CASSVGAQGTYEQYF
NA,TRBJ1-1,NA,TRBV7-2,TGTGCCAGCAGCTTAGGGTTGCGGGACTGGGGCACTGAAGCTTTCTTT,CASSLGLRDWGTEAFF
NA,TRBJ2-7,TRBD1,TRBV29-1,TGCAGTGTGCGTGGACAGGCTGTATACGAGCAGTACTTC,CSVRGQAVYEQYF
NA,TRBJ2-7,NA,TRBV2,TGTGCCAGCAGTGCCGGACTGGATTCCTACGAGCAGTACTTC,CASSAGLDSYEQYF
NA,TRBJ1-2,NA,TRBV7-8,TGTGCCAGCAGTCTTCGCGGGCGGGGCTACACCTTC,CASSLRGRGYTF
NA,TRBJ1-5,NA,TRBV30,TGTGCCTGGAGTGTAGGAGCCCACGGCGCTCAGCCCCAGCATTTT,CAWSVGAHGAQPQHF
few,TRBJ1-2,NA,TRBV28,TGTGCCAGCAGTTTGAGGGGGGGAACCTATGGCTACACCTTC,CASSLRGGTYGYTF
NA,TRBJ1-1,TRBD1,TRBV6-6,TGTGCCAGCACCAACACGGGACAGGGGCTGAACACTGAAGCTTTCTTT,CASTNTGQGLNTEAFF
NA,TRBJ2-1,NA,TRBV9,TGTGCCAGCAGCGAGAGAGTTAACCCCTACAATGAGCAGTTCTTC,CASSERVNPYNEQFF
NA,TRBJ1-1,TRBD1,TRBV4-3,TGCGCCAGCAGCCAATGGACAGGGGGGAGGAACACTGAAGCTTTCTTT,CASSQWTGGRNTEAFF
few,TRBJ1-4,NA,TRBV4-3,TGCGCCAGCAGCCAAGATCACTTCGCCTCAGGTGAAAAACTGTTTTTT,CASSQDHFASGEKLFF
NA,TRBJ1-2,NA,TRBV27,TGTGCCAGCAGTGCAGATCAGGTGCTCGACTATGGCTACACCTTC,CASSADQVLDYGYTF
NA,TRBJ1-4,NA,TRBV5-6,TGTGCCAGCAGTCCGTGGGGCGGGAAGGGAGAAAAACTGTTTTTT,CASSPWGGKGEKLFF
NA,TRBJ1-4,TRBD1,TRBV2,TGTGCCAGCAGGGCGACAGGGGGATACGAAAAACTGTTTTTT,CASRATGGYEKLFF
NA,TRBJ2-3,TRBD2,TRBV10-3,TGTGCCATCAGTGAACTAGCGGGGGGATCAGATACGCAGTATTTT,CAISELAGGSDTQYF
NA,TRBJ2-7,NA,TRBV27,TGTGCCAGCAGAACCTTTTTACGACAAACCTACGAGCAGTACTTC,CASRTFLRQTYEQYF
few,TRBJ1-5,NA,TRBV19,TGTGCCAGTAGTAGCGAACTCCGAGGCAGTCAGCCCCAGCATTTT,CASSSELRGSQPQHF
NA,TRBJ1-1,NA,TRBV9,TGTGCCAGCAGCCCCTCGGGGGTGCGGAACACTGAAGCTTTCTTT,CASSPSGVRNTEAFF